Each of the 15 T cell receptor beta chains below was sequenced from the same sample in a study of T cell responses to AZD1222 COVID-19 vaccine. TCRdb's table, derived via immunoSEQ multiplex PCR, lists solely in-frame clones and lacks some. The sample has 78,000 or so clones, 70% to 90% seen once. Sample: peripheral blood, taken on day 0 of AZD1222 vaccination. Source of these receptors: an adult in good health.

The CDR3 DNA sequence: TGTGCCAGCAGCTTAGAGGACCGCGCGGGGACGCCCTATCATTTT. Amino acids: CASSLEDRAGTPYHF. This chain joins TRBV7-2 and TRBJ1-5; possibly TRBD1 for D (5 bases). With 1 base removed from V and 16 bases from J, the gap between germline ends came to 23 bases. CDR1 is SGHTA and CDR2 is FQGNSA in the germline V gene. The CDR3 sequence is 15 residues long. Filled out from reference TRBV7-2 and TRBJ1-5, the complete variable domain reads GAGVSQSPSNKVTEKGKDVELRCDPISGHTALYWYRQSLGQGLEFLIYFQGNSAPDKSGLPSDRFSAERTGGSVSTLTIQRTQQEDSAVYLCASSLEDRAGTPYHFGDGTRLSIL.

This chain connects TRBV30 to TRBJ1-1; possibly TRBD1 for D (6 bases). This CDR3 contains 11 residues. V gave up 3 bases and J gave up 10 bases, with 12 bases separating them. Germline-derived CDR1 and CDR2 are GTSNPN and SVGIG (reference sequence). The CDR3 DNA follows: TGTGCCTGGAGAGACAGGACCGGAGCTTTCTTT. Its translation is CAWRDRTGAFF.

This chain connects TRBV20-1 to TRBJ2-4; TRBD1 or TRBD2 may be the D gene (5 bases each). This CDR3 spans 11 amino acids. V was cut by 4 bases and J by 14 bases, with 15 bases left in between. CDR1 is DFQATT, CDR2 SNEGSKA, per germline (reference sequence). The CDR3 DNA reads TGCAGTGCTAAAAACCGGGGCCGGGAGTACTTC. It encodes CSAKNRGREYF.

This chain uses TRBV7-6 with TRBJ1-6; unclear D gene. This CDR3 spans 15 amino acids. V dropped 5 bases and J dropped 5 bases, with 13 bases sitting between them. Germline V gene lookup returns CDR1 SGHVS and CDR2 FNYEAQ. In nucleotides, the CDR3 is TGTGCCAGCAGCCCCAACACAGCACATAATTCACCCCTCCACTTT. Translated: CASSPNTAHNSPLHF.

DNA for the CDR3: TGCAGTGCTAGTCGTTTATATCCACTAGCGGGGGCTATCGGGGAGCTGTTTTTT. Translating it yields CSASRLYPLAGAIGELFF. V gene TRBV20-1 combines with J gene TRBJ2-2, with 11 bases lining up with TRBD2. Per germline, CDR1 DFQATT and CDR2 SNEGSKA (reference sequence). The CDR3 runs to 18 residues. V lost 3 bases, J lost 7 bases, and 16 bases stayed unmatched.

The chain joins TRBV27 to TRBJ1-6; perhaps TRBD1 as D (6 bases). Germline V gives CDR1 MNHEY, CDR2 SMNVEV (reference sequence). The CDR3 runs to 16 residues. The germline V and J ends were trimmed by 5 bases and 6 bases, with 17 bases remaining between them. The DNA of the CDR3 is TGTGCCAGCAGTGGAACAGGGTTGGGAGTTAATTCACCCCTCCACTTT. As protein: CASSGTGLGVNSPLHF.

The chain has TRBV7-9 and TRBJ1-2; possibly TRBD1 for D (5 bases). This CDR3 spans 16 amino acids. Trimming pared 5 bases from V and 0 bases from J, leaving 16 bases between. Looked up from germline, CDR1 is SEHNR and CDR2 is FQNEAQ (reference sequence). CDR3 nucleotides: TGTGCCAGCAGCACCAACAACCCGACAGCTAACTATGGCTACACCTTC. Amino acids: CASSTNNPTANYGYTF.

The chain recombines TRBV4-1 with TRBJ1-3; 7 nucleotides agree with TRBD1. The CDR3 runs 16 residues. Germline CDR1 is MGHRA and CDR2 is YSYEKL. Unmatched junction bases numbered 8, after V lost 2 bases and J lost 4 bases. As DNA, the CDR3 is TGCGCCAGCAGCCAATTTACGGACAGGAACGGAAACACCATATATTTT. Residues: CASSQFTDRNGNTIYF.

The chain couples TRBV4-2 to TRBJ2-7; D might be TRBD2 (6 bases). The length of the CDR3 is 13 residues. CDR1 is LGHNA, CDR2 YNFKEQ, per germline. The ends were cut back, 3 bases at V and 3 bases at J, with 9 bases in the middle. This CDR3 reads CASSQGLYYEQYF. CDR3 nucleotide sequence: TGTGCCAGCAGCCAGGGACTTTACTACGAGCAGTACTTC.

This clone was seen only a few times. The chain joins TRBV10-2 to TRBJ1-1; no reliable D call. CDR3 length equals 17 residues. CDR1 is WSHSY, CDR2 SAAADI, per germline. Trimming took 0 bases from V and 1 from J, leaving 15 bases between them. CDR3 residues: CASSESVGLGGNTEAFF. The CDR3 DNA follows: TGCGCCAGCAGTGAGTCGGTAGGACTGGGAGGGAACACTGAAGCTTTCTTT.

This clone occurred a few times. The rearrangement links TRBV6-5 to TRBJ2-2, with D maybe TRBD1 (6 bases). The CDR3 covers 14 residues. Germline V gene data show CDR1 as MNHEY and CDR2 as SVGAGI. Deletions cut 6 bases from V and 7 bases from J, with 15 bases between. The CDR3 DNA sequence: TGTGCCAGCAGGAGGGGGAATTACGACGGGGAGCTGTTTTTT. It translates to CASRRGNYDGELFF.

CDR3 nucleotides: TGTGCCACCAGACCTAGGTCCGACAATAATTCACCCCTCCACTTT. The encoded protein is CATRPRSDNNSPLHF. This chain links TRBV2 with TRBJ1-6; D remains ambiguous. The V gene lost 10 bases and the J gene lost 5 bases, with 18 bases spanning the gap. Germline CDR1 SNHLY, CDR2 FYNNEI. The CDR3 sequence is 15 residues long.

The chain uses TRBV18 and TRBJ1-1; D is unclear. This CDR3 is 13 amino acids long. V gave up 10 bases and J gave up 3 bases, with 15 bases separating them. CDR1 KGHSH and CDR2 LQKENI come from the germline V gene. Here the CDR3 DNA reads TGTGCCACCCGGATCGGTTGGGACACTGAAGCTTTCTTT. This sequence encodes CATRIGWDTEAFF.

The rearrangement links TRBV19 to TRBJ1-3; no definite D call. CDR1 is LNHDA, CDR2 SQIVND, per germline (reference sequence). This CDR3 has 15 residues. V lost 5 bases, J lost 0 bases, and 11 bases lay in between. The CDR3 DNA follows: TGTGCCAGTAGTTCCGTCCTCTTCTCTGGAAACACCATATATTTT. Translation gives CASSSVLFSGNTIYF. Full variable domain (outside the CDR3, taken from reference TRBV19 and TRBJ1-3): DGGITQSPKYLFRKEGQNVTLSCEQNLNHDAMYWYRQDPGQGLRLIYYSQIVNDFQKGDIAEGYSVSREKKESFPLTVTSAQKNPTAFYLCASSSVLFSGNTIYFGEGSWLTVV.

This chain uses TRBV19 with TRBJ2-1; D is unresolved. This CDR3 is built from 14 residues. V lost 6 bases to trimming and J lost 2 bases, with 11 bases between them. Germline CDR1 and CDR2: LNHDA and SQIVND (reference sequence). CDR3 loop: CASSPTLAYNEQFF. Written as DNA, the CDR3 is TGTGCCAGTAGCCCTACCTTAGCCTACAATGAGCAGTTCTTC.